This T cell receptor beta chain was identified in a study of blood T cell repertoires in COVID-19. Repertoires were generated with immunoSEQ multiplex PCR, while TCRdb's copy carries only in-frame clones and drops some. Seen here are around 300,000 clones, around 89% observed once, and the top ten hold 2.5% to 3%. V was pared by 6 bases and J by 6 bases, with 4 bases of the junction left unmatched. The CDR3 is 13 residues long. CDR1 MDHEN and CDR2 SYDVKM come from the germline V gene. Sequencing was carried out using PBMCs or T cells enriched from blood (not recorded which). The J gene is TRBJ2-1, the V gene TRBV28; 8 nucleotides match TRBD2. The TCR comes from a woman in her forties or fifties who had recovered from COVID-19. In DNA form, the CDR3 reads TGTGCCAGCAGGCGGACTAGCAGCAATGAGCAGTTCTTC. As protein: CASRRTSSNEQFF.